One sample yielded the 25 T cell receptor beta chains listed below, sequenced in a study of blood T cell repertoires in COVID-19. Libraries were prepared by immunoSEQ multiplex PCR; TCRdb keeps only in-frame clonotypes and omits some of them. Here the sample spans 40,000 to 50,000 clones, roughly nine tenths being singletons. Sequenced sample: peripheral blood. These receptors originate from a human donor in a cohort sampled during active COVID-19.

V is TRBV11-2 and J is TRBJ2-7; 11 bases are shared with TRBD2. Per the germline V gene, CDR1 is SGHAT and CDR2 is FQNNGV. The CDR3 loop spans 17 amino acids. V dropped 1 base and J dropped 4; count of bases not matched to a gene: 9. CDR3 amino acids: CASSLALAGASRYEQYF. CDR3 nucleotide sequence: TGTGCCAGCAGCTTAGCACTAGCGGGAGCGAGTAGGTACGAGCAGTACTTC.

This clone was detected once. The chain uses TRBV15 and TRBJ2-5; the D is unclear. Trimming removed 3 bases from V and 5 bases from J, with 19 bases in between. CDR1 is LNHNV and CDR2 is YYDKDF in the germline V gene (reference sequence). The CDR3 contains 16 residues. Here the CDR3 reads CATSSAKELGMETQYF. CDR3 nucleotide sequence: TGTGCCACCAGCAGCGCGAAGGAGTTGGGTATGGAGACCCAGTACTTC.

Worth noting for this clone: The sample has other DNA sequences that encode this CDR3 too. This chain joins TRBV5-6 and TRBJ1-5, with a tentative D call TRBD1 (5 bases). V lost 2 bases and J 5 bases, leaving 11 bases between the germline ends. Germline CDR1 reads SGHDT; CDR2 reads YYEEEE. The CDR3 has 14 amino acids. CDR3 region: CASSLAGGDQPQHF. As DNA, the CDR3 is TGTGCCAGCAGCTTAGCAGGAGGGGATCAGCCCCAGCATTTT.

V gene TRBV30 combines with J gene TRBJ1-1, with D uncertain. CDR3 length: 13 residues. Trimming shortened V by 0 bases and J by 6 bases, and 11 bases separated the two germline ends. Germline V lookup: CDR1 GTSNPN, CDR2 SVGIG (reference sequence). The CDR3 loop is CAWSVSRWAEAFF. CDR3 in DNA: TGTGCCTGGAGTGTATCCAGGTGGGCTGAAGCTTTCTTT.

Regarding this clone: One end of the junction does not line up with germline, which may come from a read error. The gene calls are TRBV27 and TRBJ1-6; D is unresolved. Per germline, CDR1 MNHEY and CDR2 SMNVEV (reference sequence). There are 12 residues in the CDR3. The CDR3 sequence is CASSSFNSPLHF. CDR3 in DNA: TGTGCCAGCAGTTCCTTTAATTCACCCCTCCACTTT.

The rearrangement links TRBV19 to TRBJ2-1; TRBD2 matches 11 bases. The germline V gene encodes CDR1 LNHDA and CDR2 SQIVND (reference sequence). This CDR3 is 16 amino acids long. The junction had 6 bases not matched to a gene; V was cut back by 2 bases and J by 6 bases. CDR3 sequence (DNA): TGTGCCAGTAGTATATTTGGAACTAGCGGGAGCAATGAGCAGTTCTTC. Translated: CASSIFGTSGSNEQFF.

The chain has TRBV7-2 and TRBJ2-1; D may be TRBD2 (6 bases). The V and J ends lost 4 bases and 5 bases respectively, with 12 bases between them. The CDR3 length is 14 residues. The V gene's germline CDR1 is SGHTA and CDR2 FQGNSA. For the CDR3, the DNA is TGTGCCAGCAGCTCAAGCCCGGGGGACAATGAGCAGTTCTTC. Its protein product is CASSSSPGDNEQFF. Using reference TRBV7-2 and TRBJ2-1 for the parts outside the CDR3, the full variable domain is GAGVSQSPSNKVTEKGKDVELRCDPISGHTALYWYRQSLGQGLEFLIYFQGNSAPDKSGLPSDRFSAERTGGSVSTLTIQRTQQEDSAVYLCASSSSPGDNEQFFGPGTRLTVL.

This clone came up once. The genes are TRBV30 and TRBJ2-2; 8 nucleotides match TRBD2. Germline V CDR1 and CDR2: GTSNPN, SVGIG (reference sequence). The CDR3 is 13 residues long. The J segment lost 3 bases and the V segment lost 4 bases, leaving 1 base of the junction unmatched. CDR3 DNA sequence: TGTGCCTGGAAGCGGGAGTACACCGGGGAGCTGTTTTTT. Translating gives CAWKREYTGELFF. Together with reference TRBV30 and TRBJ2-2, the CDR3 gives the full variable domain: SQTIHQWPATLVQPVGSPLSLECTVEGTSNPNLYWYRQAAGRGLQLLFYSVGIGQISSEVPQNLSASRPQDRQFILSSKKLLLSDSGFYLCAWKREYTGELFFGEGSRLTVL.

This clone has just a few counts. This sequence joins TRBV7-2 and TRBJ1-3, with 11 bases matching TRBD1. The V gene end was trimmed by 1 base and the J gene end by 4 bases; junction bases not matched to a gene: 6. The CDR3 contains 17 residues. Germline loops: CDR1 SGHTA, CDR2 FQGNSA. The CDR3 region has the DNA TGTGCCAGCAGCTTAGGCGGACAGGGGGCGGGAGGAAACACCATATATTTT. Residues: CASSLGGQGAGGNTIYF. Full variable domain (remainder filled in from reference TRBV7-2 and TRBJ1-3): GAGVSQSPSNKVTEKGKDVELRCDPISGHTALYWYRQSLGQGLEFLIYFQGNSAPDKSGLPSDRFSAERTGGSVSTLTIQRTQQEDSAVYLCASSLGGQGAGGNTIYFGEGSWLTVV.

V gene TRBV6-5 combines with J gene TRBJ2-1, with 11 bases that match TRBD2. Germline V gene data show CDR1 as MNHEY and CDR2 as SVGAGI. CDR3 length: 15 residues. V lost 4 bases, J lost 8 bases, and 7 bases stayed unmatched. The CDR3 nucleotides are TGTGCCAGCAGTTCGGTAGCGGGAGGGTTCTATGAGCAGTTCTTC. Its protein is CASSSVAGGFYEQFF.

This clone was detected only a few times. The chain has TRBV7-6 and TRBJ1-5; no definite D call. Germline lookup yields CDR1 SGHVS and CDR2 FNYEAQ. The germline V and J ends were trimmed by 2 bases and 6 bases, with 8 bases remaining between them. This CDR3 contains 13 residues. The CDR3 spells CASSLTETQPQHF. The CDR3, as DNA: TGTGCCAGCAGCTTAACAGAAACTCAGCCCCAGCATTTT.

This chain uses TRBV29-1 with TRBJ1-4; 10 bases align to TRBD1. J gave up 8 bases and V 6 bases, and 3 bases lay outside the gene matches. Per the germline V gene, CDR1 is SQVTM and CDR2 is ANQGSEA. This CDR3 has 12 amino acids. The CDR3 sequence: CSVKDRGEKLFF. In DNA, the CDR3 is TGCAGCGTAAAGGACAGGGGGGAAAAACTGTTTTTT.

This sequence joins TRBV4-2 and TRBJ2-5, with 12 nucleotides matching TRBD1. Trimming removed 3 bases from V and 10 bases from J; junction bases left unmatched: 12. CDR3 length: 16 amino acids. Per the germline V gene, CDR1 is LGHNA and CDR2 is YNFKEQ. CDR3 in DNA: TGTGCCAGCAGCCATTACCGGGACAGGGGGCCCACAGTCCAGTACTTC. This sequence encodes CASSHYRDRGPTVQYF.

The J gene is TRBJ1-3, the V gene TRBV4-2; D is possibly TRBD1 (5 bases). CDR1 LGHNA and CDR2 YNFKEQ come from the germline V gene. There are 13 residues in the CDR3. Trimming removed 0 bases at V and 11 bases at J, with 11 bases between. The CDR3 region is CASSQEIEQAIYF. CDR3 DNA sequence: TGTGCCAGCAGCCAAGAAATTGAACAGGCCATATATTTT.

The chain recombines TRBV25-1 with TRBJ1-6, with D possibly TRBD1 on 5 matching bases. The CDR3 covers 15 residues. Trimming stripped 2 bases from V and 14 bases from J, with 19 bases between. CDR1 is MGHDK, CDR2 SYGVNS, per germline. In DNA, the CDR3 is TGTGCCAGCAGTGAAGGGGGGACCTCTTCGTCAGCCCTCCACTTT. Protein sequence: CASSEGGTSSSALHF.

The genes are TRBV7-9 and TRBJ2-6; TRBD2 might be the D (6 bases). The germline V gene encodes CDR1 SEHNR and CDR2 FQNEAQ (reference sequence). The CDR3 loop spans 14 amino acids. Trimming shortened V by 10 bases and J by 0 bases, and 10 bases separated the two germline ends. The CDR3 nucleotides are TGTGCCACGGGGGTGGGCTCTGGGGCCAACGTCCTGACTTTC. It is translated as CATGVGSGANVLTF.

In nucleotides, the CDR3 is TGCAGCGTTACCACAGGGGGCTGGCGAAATGAGCAGTTCTTC. Its translation: CSVTTGGWRNEQFF. The chain links TRBV29-1 to TRBJ2-1; 9 nucleotides line up with TRBD1. With V trimmed by 5 bases and J by 7 bases, 9 bases remained unmatched. The CDR3 runs to 14 residues. Looked up from germline, CDR1 is SQVTM and CDR2 is ANQGSEA.

The rearrangement joins TRBV5-6 to TRBJ2-5; perhaps TRBD1 as D (5 bases). The CDR3 length is 15 residues. V lost 5 bases, J lost 2 bases, and 16 bases lay in between. Per the germline V gene, CDR1 is SGHDT and CDR2 is YYEEEE. The CDR3 loop reads CASSISGHIQETQYF. The CDR3 DNA reads TGTGCCAGCAGTATATCCGGACACATACAAGAGACCCAGTACTTC.

The rearrangement uses TRBV2 and TRBJ2-1; D might be TRBD2 (5 bases). This CDR3 is 13 amino acids long. Germline CDR1 is SNHLY and CDR2 is FYNNEI. Trimming stripped 3 bases from V and 10 bases from J, with 13 bases between. Written as DNA, the CDR3 is TGTGCCAGCAGTGATCTTGGGCTAGCCGAGCAGTTCTTC. It is translated as CASSDLGLAEQFF. The full variable domain, in which reference TRBV2 and TRBJ2-1 provide the parts outside the CDR3, is EPEVTQTPSHQVTQMGQEVILRCVPISNHLYFYWYRQILGQKVEFLVSFYNNEISEKSEIFDDQFSVERPDGSNFTLKIRSTKLEDSAMYFCASSDLGLAEQFFGPGTRLTVL.

The chain has TRBV6-5 and TRBJ1-5; D possibly corresponds to TRBD1 (6 bases). CDR3 size: 12 residues. V dropped 4 bases and J dropped 6 bases, with 7 bases sitting between them. From germline, CDR1 is MNHEY and CDR2 SVGAGI. This chain's CDR3 is CASSLQGQPQHF. CDR3 nucleotides: TGTGCCAGCAGTTTACAGGGTCAGCCCCAGCATTTT.

The chain links TRBV7-2 to TRBJ2-1, with 8 nucleotides matching TRBD2. CDR1 and CDR2 (germline): SGHTA, FQGNSA. Trimming removed 2 bases from V and 10 bases from J; junction bases left unmatched: 13. CDR3 length: 16 amino acids. The CDR3 loop is CASSLRAGGVQWEQFF. CDR3 DNA: TGTGCCAGCAGCTTACGCGCGGGGGGCGTACAATGGGAGCAGTTCTTC.

The chain combines TRBV5-4 with TRBJ2-3; 9 nucleotides align to TRBD1. V was pared by 4 bases and J by 11 bases, with 14 bases of the junction left unmatched. CDR1 and CDR2 (germline): SGHNT, YYREEE (reference sequence). The CDR3 has 15 residues. CDR3 sequence reads: CASSLTGTGYLGQYF. Written as DNA, the CDR3 is TGTGCCAGCAGCCTCACCGGGACAGGGTACCTGGGGCAGTATTTT.

This clone was observed a few times. The chain couples TRBV4-2 to TRBJ1-2; no definite D call. Trimming pared 0 bases from V and 4 bases from J, leaving 15 bases between. The germline V gene has CDR1 LGHNA and CDR2 YNFKEQ. This CDR3 contains 16 residues. This chain's CDR3 is CASSQEADSTGYGYTF. CDR3 nucleotide sequence: TGTGCCAGCAGCCAAGAGGCTGACTCAACGGGCTATGGCTACACCTTC.

The CDR3 region has the DNA TGTGCCAGCAGCTTAGTGGGGAGGGGTACCAATCAGCCCCAGCATTTT. Protein: CASSLVGRGTNQPQHF. The V call is TRBV7-2, the J call TRBJ1-5; perhaps TRBD1 as D (5 bases). V was clipped by 1 base and J by 3 bases, with 13 bases between them. The CDR3 covers 16 residues. Germline V gene sequence: CDR1 SGHTA, CDR2 FQGNSA.

This sequence joins TRBV18 and TRBJ2-1; D gene ambiguous. The CDR3 extends over 12 amino acids. The V gene's germline CDR1 is KGHSH and CDR2 LQKENI. The V end was cut by 4 bases, the J end by 6 bases, with 7 bases between. CDR3 sequence reads: CASSQLGNEQFF. The CDR3 bases are TGTGCCAGCTCACAGCTTGGCAATGAGCAGTTCTTC.